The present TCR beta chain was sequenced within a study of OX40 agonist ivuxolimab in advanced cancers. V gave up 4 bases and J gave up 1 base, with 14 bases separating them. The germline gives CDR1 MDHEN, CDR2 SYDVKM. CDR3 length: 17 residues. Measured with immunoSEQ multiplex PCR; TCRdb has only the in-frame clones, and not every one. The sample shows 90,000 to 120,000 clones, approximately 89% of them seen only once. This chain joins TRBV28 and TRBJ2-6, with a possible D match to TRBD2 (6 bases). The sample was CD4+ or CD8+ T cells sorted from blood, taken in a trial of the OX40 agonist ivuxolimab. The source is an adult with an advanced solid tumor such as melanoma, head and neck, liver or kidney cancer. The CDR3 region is CASSSSGAVSGANVLTF. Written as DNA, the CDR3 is TGTGCCAGCAGTTCCTCGGGAGCCGTTTCTGGGGCCAACGTCCTGACTTTC.